Given below is one T cell receptor (beta chain) in context. The antigen remains undetermined. Germline CDR1 is SGHRS and CDR2 is YFSETQ. Trimming removed 0 bases from V and 7 bases from J, with 14 bases in between. CDR3 length: 15 residues. The data originate from a study of siplizumab effects on memory and regulatory T cells. Assaying covered about 10^5 TCR templates per sample. The protocol was immunoSEQ multiplex PCR, while the TCRdb copy is restricted to in-frame clones and leaves out a portion. Among about 120,000 clones listed, approximately 94% were seen once. Study-level points and caveats: Apparently more diverse than memory cells, naive T cells also seemed major alloresponse contributors. Of the alloreactive clones, only a minor fraction mapped to unstimulated subsets. Mappable alloreactive CD4+ clones came from Treg cells less than 70% of the time on average with siplizumab, against approximately 25% in controls.

The J gene is TRBJ2-1, the V gene TRBV5-1; D ambiguous. This clonotype originated in a human donor in good health. Material for sequencing was non-Treg CD4+ T cells sorted from blood. The CDR3 region is CASSLDRYSHNEQFF. In DNA form, the CDR3 reads TGCGCCAGCAGCTTGGATCGTTACAGCCATAATGAGCAGTTCTTC.